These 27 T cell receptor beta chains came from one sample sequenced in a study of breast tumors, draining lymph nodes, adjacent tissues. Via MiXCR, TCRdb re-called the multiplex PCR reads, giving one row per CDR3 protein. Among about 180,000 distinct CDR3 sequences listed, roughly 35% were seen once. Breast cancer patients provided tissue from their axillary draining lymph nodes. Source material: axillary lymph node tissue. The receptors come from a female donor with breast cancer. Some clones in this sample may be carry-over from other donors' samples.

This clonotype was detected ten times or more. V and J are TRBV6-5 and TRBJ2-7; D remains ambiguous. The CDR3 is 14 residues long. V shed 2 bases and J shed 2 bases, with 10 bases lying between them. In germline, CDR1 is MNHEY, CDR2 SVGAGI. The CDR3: CASSYGLLPYEQYF. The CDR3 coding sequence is TGTGCCAGCAGTTACGGCCTCCTACCCTACGAGCAGTACTTC.

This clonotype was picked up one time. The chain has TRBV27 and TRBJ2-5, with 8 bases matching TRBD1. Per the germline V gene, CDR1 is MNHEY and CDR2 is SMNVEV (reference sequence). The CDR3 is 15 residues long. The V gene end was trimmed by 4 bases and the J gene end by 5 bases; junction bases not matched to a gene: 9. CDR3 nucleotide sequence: TGTGCCAGCAGTTCATTCCGGACAGGGCGGGAGACCCAGTACTTC. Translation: CASSSFRTGRETQYF.

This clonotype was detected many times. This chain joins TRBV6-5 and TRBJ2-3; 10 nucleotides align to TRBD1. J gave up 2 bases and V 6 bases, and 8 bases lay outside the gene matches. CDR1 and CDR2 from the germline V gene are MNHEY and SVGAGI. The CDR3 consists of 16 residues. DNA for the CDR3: TGTGCCAGCAGATTTGGGACAGGGGTCCCCACAGATACGCAGTATTTT. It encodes CASRFGTGVPTDTQYF.

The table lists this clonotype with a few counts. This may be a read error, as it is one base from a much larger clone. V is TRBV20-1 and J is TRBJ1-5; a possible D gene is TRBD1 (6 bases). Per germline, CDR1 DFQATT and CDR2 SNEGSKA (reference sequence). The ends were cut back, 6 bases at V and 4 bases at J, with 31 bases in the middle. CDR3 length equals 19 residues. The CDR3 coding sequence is TGCAGTGCGCGAGCGAGGGAGAACACCGCACAGGGACCGAATCAGCCCCAGCATTTT. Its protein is CSARARENTAQGPNQPQHF.

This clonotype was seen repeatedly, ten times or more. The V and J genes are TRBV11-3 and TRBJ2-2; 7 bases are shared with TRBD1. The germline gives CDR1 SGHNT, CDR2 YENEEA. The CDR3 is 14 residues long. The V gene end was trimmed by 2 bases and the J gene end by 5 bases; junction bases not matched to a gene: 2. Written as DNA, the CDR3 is TGTGCCAGCAGCTTAAACAGGGGTACCGGGGAGCTGTTTTTT. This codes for CASSLNRGTGELFF.

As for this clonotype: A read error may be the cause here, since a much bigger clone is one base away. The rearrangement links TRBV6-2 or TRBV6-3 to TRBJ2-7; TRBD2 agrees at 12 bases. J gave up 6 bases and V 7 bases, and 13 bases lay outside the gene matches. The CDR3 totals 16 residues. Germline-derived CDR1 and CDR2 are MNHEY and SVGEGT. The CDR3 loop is CASNYWTSGDNVEQYF. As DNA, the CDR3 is TGTGCCAGCAATTATTGGACTAGCGGGGACAACGTCGAGCAGTACTTC.

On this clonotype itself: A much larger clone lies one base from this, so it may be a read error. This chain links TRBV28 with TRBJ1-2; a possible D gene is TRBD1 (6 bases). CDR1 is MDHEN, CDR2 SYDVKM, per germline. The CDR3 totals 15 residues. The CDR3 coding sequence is TGTGCCAGCATCAAGTACAGGGCCCCGTCCTATAGCTACACCTTC. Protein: CASIKYRAPSYSYTF.

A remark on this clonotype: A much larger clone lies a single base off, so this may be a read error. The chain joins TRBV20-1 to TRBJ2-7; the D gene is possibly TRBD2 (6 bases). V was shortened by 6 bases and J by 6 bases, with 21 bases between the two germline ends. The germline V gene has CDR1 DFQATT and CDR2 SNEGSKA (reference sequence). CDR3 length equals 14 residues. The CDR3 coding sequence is TGCAGTGCCGCCATTACCGGGACTGCCTCCGAGCAGTACTTC. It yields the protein CSAAITGTASEQYF.

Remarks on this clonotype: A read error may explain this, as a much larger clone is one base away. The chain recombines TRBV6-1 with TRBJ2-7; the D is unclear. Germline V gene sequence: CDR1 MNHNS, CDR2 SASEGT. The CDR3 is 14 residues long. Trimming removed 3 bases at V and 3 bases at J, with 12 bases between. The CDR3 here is CASSDYQPYYEQYF. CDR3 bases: TGTGCCAGCAGTGATTACCAGCCATACTACGAGCAGTACTTC.

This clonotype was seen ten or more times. CDR3 sequence: CASSRGLAGTYEQYF. CDR3 coding DNA: TGTGCCAGCAGCCGCGGACTAGCGGGAACTTACGAGCAGTACTTC. The chain is built from TRBV6-5 and TRBJ2-7; 12 bases match TRBD2. V lost 6 bases to trimming and J lost 4 bases; unmatched junction nucleotides: 7. This CDR3 is 15 amino acids long. Germline V gives CDR1 MNHEY, CDR2 SVGAGI.

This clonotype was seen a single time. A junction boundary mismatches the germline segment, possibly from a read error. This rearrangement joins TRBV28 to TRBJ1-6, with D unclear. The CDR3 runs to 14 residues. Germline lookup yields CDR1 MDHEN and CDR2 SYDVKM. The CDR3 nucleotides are TGTGCCGGCAGTCCCTTGCCGGGGAACTCACCCCTCCACTTT. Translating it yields CAGSPLPGNSPLHF.

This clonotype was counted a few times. The CDR3 here is CASSYSAVSGELFF. CDR3 sequence (DNA): TGTGCCAGCAGTTACTCGGCAGTATCCGGGGAGCTGTTTTTT. V is TRBV6-6 and J is TRBJ2-2; D not resolved. V gave up 0 bases and J gave up 6 bases, with 8 bases separating them. The CDR3 consists of 14 residues. Germline V gene lookup returns CDR1 MNHNY and CDR2 SVGAGI (reference sequence).

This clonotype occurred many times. The CDR3 DNA follows: TGTGCCAGCTCACCAGTTACACAGGGGGACTCTGGGGCCAACGTCCTGACTTTC. Translating it yields CASSPVTQGDSGANVLTF. The chain links TRBV18 to TRBJ2-6, with 8 bases lining up with TRBD1. Germline-derived CDR1 and CDR2 are KGHSH and LQKENI. V gave up 2 bases and J gave up 0 bases; unmatched junction bases: 6. This CDR3 comprises 18 residues.

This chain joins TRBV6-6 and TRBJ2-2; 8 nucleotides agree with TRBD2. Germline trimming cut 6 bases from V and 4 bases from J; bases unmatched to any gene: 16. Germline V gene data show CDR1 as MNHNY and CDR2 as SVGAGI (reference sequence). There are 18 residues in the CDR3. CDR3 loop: CASSPGRGSGMGTGELFF. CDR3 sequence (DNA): TGTGCCAGCAGCCCGGGACGGGGTAGCGGGATGGGCACCGGGGAGCTGTTTTTT.

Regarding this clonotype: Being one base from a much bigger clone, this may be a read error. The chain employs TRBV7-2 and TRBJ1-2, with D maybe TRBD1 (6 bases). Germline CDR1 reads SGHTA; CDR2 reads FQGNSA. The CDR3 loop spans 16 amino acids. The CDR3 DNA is TGTGCCAGCAGCTTAATGTCCGGACAGCCTAACTATGGCCACACCTTC. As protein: CASSLMSGQPNYGHTF.

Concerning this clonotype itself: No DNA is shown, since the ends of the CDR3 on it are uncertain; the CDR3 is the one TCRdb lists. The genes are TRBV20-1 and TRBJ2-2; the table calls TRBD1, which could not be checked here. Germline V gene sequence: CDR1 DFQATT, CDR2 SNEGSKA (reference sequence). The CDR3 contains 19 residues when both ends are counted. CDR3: CSARDGAGMGEQYFGELFF.

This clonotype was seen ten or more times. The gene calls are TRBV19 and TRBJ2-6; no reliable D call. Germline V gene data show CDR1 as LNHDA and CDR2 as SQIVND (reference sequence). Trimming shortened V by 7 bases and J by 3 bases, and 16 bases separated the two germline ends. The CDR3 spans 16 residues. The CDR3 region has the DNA TGTGCCAGTAAGTTTACAGTCGGCGTTGGGGCCAACGTCCTGACTTTC. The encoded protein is CASKFTVGVGANVLTF.

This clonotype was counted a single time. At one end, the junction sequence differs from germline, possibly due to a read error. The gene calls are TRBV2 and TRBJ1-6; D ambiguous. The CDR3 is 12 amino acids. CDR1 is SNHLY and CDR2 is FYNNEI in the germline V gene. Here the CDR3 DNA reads TGTGCCAGCAGTCCCAGGCGACTTGCCCTCTACTTT. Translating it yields CASSPRRLALYF.

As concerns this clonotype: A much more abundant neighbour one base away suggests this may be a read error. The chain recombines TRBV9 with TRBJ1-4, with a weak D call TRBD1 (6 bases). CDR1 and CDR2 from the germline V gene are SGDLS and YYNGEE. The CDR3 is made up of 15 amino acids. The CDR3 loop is CASSAGGRGVEKPFF. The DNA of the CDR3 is TGTGCCAGCAGCGCGGGGGGCAGGGGAGTTGAAAAACCGTTTTTT.

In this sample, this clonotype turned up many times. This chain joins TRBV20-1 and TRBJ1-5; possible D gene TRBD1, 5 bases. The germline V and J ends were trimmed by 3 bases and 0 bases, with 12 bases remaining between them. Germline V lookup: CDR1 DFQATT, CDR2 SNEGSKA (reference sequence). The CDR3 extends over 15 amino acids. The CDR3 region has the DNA TGCAGTGCTAGGGGAGGGGCCTATAGCAATCAGCCCCAGCATTTT. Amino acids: CSARGGAYSNQPQHF.

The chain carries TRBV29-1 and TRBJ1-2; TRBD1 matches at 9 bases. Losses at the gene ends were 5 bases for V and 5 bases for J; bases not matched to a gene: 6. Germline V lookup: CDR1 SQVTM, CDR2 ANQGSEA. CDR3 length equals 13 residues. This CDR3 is CSVSSGTGYGYTF. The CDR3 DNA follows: TGCAGCGTTTCATCCGGGACAGGGTATGGCTACACCTTC.

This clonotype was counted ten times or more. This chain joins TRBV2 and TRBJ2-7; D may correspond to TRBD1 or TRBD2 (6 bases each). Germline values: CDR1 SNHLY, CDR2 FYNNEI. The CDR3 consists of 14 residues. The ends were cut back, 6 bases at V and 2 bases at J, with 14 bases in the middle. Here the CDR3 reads CASRFYREAYEQYF. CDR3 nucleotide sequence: TGTGCCAGCAGGTTCTACAGGGAGGCCTACGAGCAGTACTTC.

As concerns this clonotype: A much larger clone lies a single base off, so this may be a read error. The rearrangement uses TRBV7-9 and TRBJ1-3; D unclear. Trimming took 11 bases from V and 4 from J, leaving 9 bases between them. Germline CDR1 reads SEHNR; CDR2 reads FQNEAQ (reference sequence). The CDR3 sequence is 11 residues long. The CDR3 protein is CAGPSGNTIYF. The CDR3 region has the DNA TGTGCCGGTCCGAGCGGAAACACCATATATTTT.

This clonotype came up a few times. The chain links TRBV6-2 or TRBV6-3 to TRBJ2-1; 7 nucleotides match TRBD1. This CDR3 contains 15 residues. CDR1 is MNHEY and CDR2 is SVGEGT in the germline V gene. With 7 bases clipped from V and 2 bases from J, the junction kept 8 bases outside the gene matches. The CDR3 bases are TGTGCCAGCAAGCCCCAGGGGGTCCCCTACAATGAGCAGTTCTTC. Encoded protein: CASKPQGVPYNEQFF.

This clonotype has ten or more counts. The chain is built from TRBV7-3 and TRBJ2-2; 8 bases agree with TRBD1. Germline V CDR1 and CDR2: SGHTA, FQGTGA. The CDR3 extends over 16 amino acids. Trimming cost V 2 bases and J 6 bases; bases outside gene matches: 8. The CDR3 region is CASSLLGQGAPGELFF. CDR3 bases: TGTGCCAGCAGCTTATTAGGACAGGGTGCGCCCGGGGAGCTGTTTTTT.

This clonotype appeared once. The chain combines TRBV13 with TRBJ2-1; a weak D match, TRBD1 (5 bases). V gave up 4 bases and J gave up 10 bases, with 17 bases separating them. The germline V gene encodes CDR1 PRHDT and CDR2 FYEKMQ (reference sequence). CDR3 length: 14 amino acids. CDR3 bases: TGTGCCAGCAGCTCCCTGGGGCCTATCTTCGAGCAGTTCTTC. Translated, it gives CASSSLGPIFEQFF.

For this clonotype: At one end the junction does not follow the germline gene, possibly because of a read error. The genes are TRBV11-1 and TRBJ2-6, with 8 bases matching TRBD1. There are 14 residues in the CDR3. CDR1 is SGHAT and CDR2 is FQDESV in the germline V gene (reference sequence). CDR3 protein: CASSTRQGKGTEAF. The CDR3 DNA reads TGTGCCAGCAGCACCAGACAGGGGAAGGGCACTGAAGCTTTC.